These 23 T cell receptor beta chains came from one sample sequenced in a study of T-cell memory formation after mild COVID-19. TCRdb reanalysed the 5' RACE reads using MiXCR and keeps one entry per CDR3 protein. This table has 150,000 to 200,000 distinct CDR3 sequences, around 21% appearing once. Sample: PBMCs or a T cell subset sorted from them (not recorded which). These receptors were obtained from an adult woman who had mild COVID-19 (a few samples of this study predate the infection). Cell type and time point are not known.

This clonotype has just a few counts. The V and J genes are TRBV7-3 and TRBJ1-2, with D maybe TRBD1 (5 bases). Germline assignment: CDR1 SGHTA and CDR2 FQGTGA. Trimming shortened V by 3 bases and J by 6 bases, and 14 bases separated the two germline ends. The CDR3 has 14 amino acids. The CDR3 protein is CASSFGGKENGYTF. The CDR3, as DNA: TGTGCCAGCAGCTTTGGGGGGAAAGAGAATGGCTACACCTTC.

This clonotype was observed at least ten times. V usage is TRBV24-1 and J usage is TRBJ2-1; 8 bases match TRBD1. From germline, CDR1 is KGHDR and CDR2 SFDVKD. V shed 7 bases and J 4 bases; nucleotides not matched to a gene: 8. The CDR3 length is 15 residues. CDR3 amino acids: CATSRWTGLYNEQFF. In nucleotides, the CDR3 is TGTGCCACCAGCCGATGGACAGGGTTATACAATGAGCAGTTCTTC.

This clonotype was detected a few times. The V and J genes are TRBV20-1 and TRBJ2-7; 10 bases map to TRBD2. Unmatched junction bases numbered 9, after V lost 1 base and J lost 0 bases. CDR1 DFQATT and CDR2 SNEGSKA come from the germline V gene (reference sequence). The CDR3 covers 17 residues. The CDR3 DNA is TGCAGTGCTAGAGCGGCGGTCTTAGCGGGAGGCTCCTACGAGCAGTACTTC. Protein product: CSARAAVLAGGSYEQYF.

This clonotype has a handful of counts. The rearrangement joins TRBV4-3 to TRBJ2-7; D unresolved. V lost 4 bases and J lost 1, with 8 bases in between. CDR3 length equals 13 residues. Germline V gene lookup returns CDR1 LGHNA and CDR2 YSLEER. CDR3 region: CASSPHVSYEQYF. For the CDR3, the DNA is TGCGCCAGCAGCCCCCACGTGTCCTACGAGCAGTACTTC.

This rearrangement joins TRBV19 to TRBJ2-7; 7 nucleotides match TRBD2. The CDR3 loop spans 16 amino acids. Germline V gene data show CDR1 as LNHDA and CDR2 as SQIVND (reference sequence). The V and J ends lost 3 bases and 2 bases, in that order; junction bases with no gene match: 10. CDR3 amino acids: CASSMLGLAATYEQYF. In DNA, the CDR3 is TGTGCCAGTAGTATGTTGGGTCTAGCGGCAACCTACGAGCAGTACTTC.

The chain has TRBV4-1 and TRBJ2-7; TRBD2 matches at 12 bases. The germline V gene has CDR1 MGHRA and CDR2 YSYEKL. The CDR3 loop spans 18 amino acids. Trimming took 3 bases from V and 2 from J; bases not matched to a gene: 11. CDR3 DNA sequence: TGCGCCAGCAGCCAGGGACTAGCGGGCCCCCGATCAACCTACGAGCAGTACTTC. As protein: CASSQGLAGPRSTYEQYF.

This clonotype has a handful of counts. The chain combines TRBV11-2 with TRBJ2-7, with TRBD2 matching 12 bases. The CDR3 has 15 amino acids. V was clipped by 6 bases and J by 4 bases; unmatched bases: 7. The germline gives CDR1 SGHAT, CDR2 FQNNGV. The CDR3 here is CASRTTSGRGYEQYF. For the CDR3, the DNA is TGTGCCAGCAGAACGACTAGCGGGAGAGGATACGAGCAGTACTTC.

This rearrangement joins TRBV7-9 to TRBJ2-1; perhaps TRBD2 as D (5 bases). The V end lost 5 bases, the J end lost 0 bases, and 11 bases lay between the germline ends. There are 15 residues in the CDR3. Germline V gene sequence: CDR1 SEHNR, CDR2 FQNEAQ (reference sequence). In DNA form, the CDR3 reads TGTGCCAGCAGCCCCCCCAGCGGCTCCTACAATGAGCAGTTCTTC. It encodes CASSPPSGSYNEQFF.

This clonotype was counted between two and nine times. The J gene is TRBJ1-2, the V gene TRBV7-6; the match to TRBD1 covers 10 bases. Germline CDR1 and CDR2: SGHVS and FNYEAQ. The CDR3 runs 14 residues. The trim removed 4 bases at V and 4 bases at J, leaving 3 bases unmatched. DNA of the CDR3: TGTGCCAGCAGCTCCGGGACAGGGGCCTATGGCTACACCTTC. It is translated as CASSSGTGAYGYTF.

This clonotype showed up many times. V is TRBV4-1 and J is TRBJ2-5; maybe TRBD1 (5 bases). Per germline, CDR1 MGHRA and CDR2 YSYEKL. With 0 bases removed from V and 3 bases from J, the gap between germline ends came to 5 bases. The CDR3 runs to 13 residues. CDR3 in amino acids: CASSQDREETQYF. DNA for the CDR3: TGCGCCAGCAGCCAAGACAGGGAAGAGACCCAGTACTTC.

The chain combines TRBV9 with TRBJ2-1; D gene unclear. The ends were cut back, 4 bases at V and 4 bases at J, with 18 bases in the middle. This CDR3 is 16 amino acids long. Germline V gene sequence: CDR1 SGDLS, CDR2 YYNGEE. The CDR3 protein is CASSPKVQVGYNEQFF. The CDR3 bases are TGTGCCAGCAGCCCCAAAGTCCAGGTGGGATACAATGAGCAGTTCTTC.

The V gene is TRBV11-2, the J gene TRBJ2-3; possible D gene TRBD2, 5 bases. The germline CDR1 and CDR2 sequences are SGHAT and FQNNGV. The CDR3 has 18 residues. The V end lost 1 base, the J end lost 0 bases, and 17 bases lay between the germline ends. CDR3 nucleotides: TGTGCCAGCAGCTTAGTCGTTGTCGGAGGTTTAAGCACAGATACGCAGTATTTT. Protein sequence: CASSLVVVGGLSTDTQYF. Filled out from reference TRBV11-2 and TRBJ2-3, the complete variable domain reads EAGVAQSPRYKIIEKRQSVAFWCNPISGHATLYWYQQILGQGPKLLIQFQNNGVVDDSQLPKDRFSAERLKGVDSTLKIQPAKLEDSAVYLCASSLVVVGGLSTDTQYFGPGTRLTVL.

This chain uses TRBV4-1 with TRBJ2-6, with no clear D. Looked up from germline, CDR1 is MGHRA and CDR2 is YSYEKL. Trimming left V 6 bases short and J 3 bases short, with 9 bases between. The CDR3 loop spans 14 amino acids. The CDR3 region is CASRATDGANVLTF. DNA for the CDR3: TGCGCCAGCAGGGCCACGGATGGGGCCAACGTCCTGACTTTC.

The chain recombines TRBV4-1 with TRBJ2-7; TRBD1 or TRBD2 may be the D gene (5 bases each). V was cut by 4 bases and J by 2 bases, with 12 bases left in between. The germline CDR1 and CDR2 sequences are MGHRA and YSYEKL. CDR3 size: 14 residues. CDR3 sequence: CASSLGTETYEQYF. The CDR3 bases are TGCGCCAGCAGCCTCGGGACCGAGACCTACGAGCAGTACTTC.

This clonotype showed up just a few times. This rearrangement joins TRBV10-3 to TRBJ2-3, with TRBD1 identical over 10 bases. J gave up 3 bases and V 4 bases, and 1 base lay outside the gene matches. The germline V gene has CDR1 ENHRY and CDR2 SYGVKD. The CDR3 is 14 amino acids. The CDR3 here is CAISGGQGTDTQYF. CDR3 nucleotide sequence: TGTGCCATCAGTGGGGGACAGGGGACAGATACGCAGTATTTT.

This clonotype appeared a few times. The chain employs TRBV12-3 or TRBV12-4 and TRBJ2-2, with TRBD2 identical over 13 bases. CDR3 length equals 18 residues. V lost 2 bases and J lost 4; bases outside the gene matches: 7. CDR3 amino acids: CASSLLGLAGQITGELFF. The DNA for the CDR3 is TGTGCCAGCAGTTTACTGGGACTAGCGGGGCAAATCACCGGGGAGCTGTTTTTT.

V gene TRBV6-2 or TRBV6-3 combines with J gene TRBJ1-2; weak D call: TRBD1 (6 bases). The germline CDR1 and CDR2 sequences are MNHEY and SVGEGT. This CDR3 is 12 amino acids long. The V end was cut by 5 bases, the J end by 4 bases, with 8 bases between. CDR3 DNA: TGTGCCAGCAGTAGGGACACCTATGGCTACACCTTC. Protein: CASSRDTYGYTF.

The rearrangement uses TRBV6-5 and TRBJ2-7; the D is unclear. CDR1 and CDR2 from the germline V gene are MNHEY and SVGAGI. CDR3 length: 16 residues. V lost 4 bases, J lost 2 bases, and 18 bases lay in between. The CDR3 here is CASSSTPDWVPYEQYF. In nucleotides, the CDR3 is TGTGCCAGCAGTTCCACCCCGGATTGGGTTCCCTACGAGCAGTACTTC.

The rearrangement uses TRBV7-8 and TRBJ2-7; D is undetermined. V was trimmed by 1 base and J by 0 bases, leaving 10 bases between them. The CDR3 sequence is 15 residues long. Per the germline V gene, CDR1 is SGHVS and CDR2 is FQNEAQ. The chain's CDR3 is CASSLEGIISYEQYF. The CDR3, as DNA: TGTGCCAGCAGCTTAGAAGGTATAATCTCCTACGAGCAGTACTTC.

CDR3 coding DNA: TGTGCCAGCAGCCAAGTTCCTAGTAGATTCGCCGGGGAGCTGTTTTTT. Amino acids: CASSQVPSRFAGELFF. This chain connects TRBV4-2 to TRBJ2-2; D unresolved. Germline assignment: CDR1 LGHNA and CDR2 YNFKEQ. Trimming removed 1 base from V and 6 bases from J, with 15 bases in between. This CDR3 is built from 16 residues.

This clonotype has just a few counts. The CDR3 reads CSAQDRGTGELFF. DNA of the CDR3: TGCAGTGCTCAAGACAGGGGAACCGGGGAGCTGTTTTTT. V and J are TRBV20-1 and TRBJ2-2; 8 bases are a match to TRBD1. CDR1 is DFQATT, CDR2 SNEGSKA, per germline (reference sequence). The CDR3 extends over 13 amino acids. The J segment lost 5 bases and the V segment lost 5 bases, leaving 4 bases of the junction unmatched.

V usage is TRBV5-1 and J usage is TRBJ2-5; 7 bases line up with TRBD2. CDR1 is SGHRS and CDR2 is YFSETQ in the germline V gene. CDR3 size: 16 residues. J lost 5 bases, V lost 2 bases, and 12 bases had no gene match. CDR3 bases: TGCGCCAGCAGCTTCCGTGGGCCGGGAGGTTACGAGACCCAGTACTTC. Its protein is CASSFRGPGGYETQYF.

This clonotype was detected many times. This chain connects TRBV28 to TRBJ2-7, with TRBD1 matching over 8 bases. The V gene end was trimmed by 0 bases and the J gene end by 0 bases; junction bases not matched to a gene: 4. CDR3 length: 16 amino acids. Per germline, CDR1 MDHEN and CDR2 SYDVKM. The CDR3 reads CASSLWDRASSYEQYF. CDR3 nucleotide sequence: TGTGCCAGCAGTTTATGGGACAGGGCTAGCTCCTACGAGCAGTACTTC. Full variable domain (missing parts from reference TRBV28 and TRBJ2-7): DVKVTQSSRYLVKRTGEKVFLECVQDMDHENMFWYRQDPGLGLRLIYFSYDVKMKEKGDIPEGYSVSREKKERFSLILESASTNQTSMYLCASSLWDRASSYEQYFGPGTRLTVT.